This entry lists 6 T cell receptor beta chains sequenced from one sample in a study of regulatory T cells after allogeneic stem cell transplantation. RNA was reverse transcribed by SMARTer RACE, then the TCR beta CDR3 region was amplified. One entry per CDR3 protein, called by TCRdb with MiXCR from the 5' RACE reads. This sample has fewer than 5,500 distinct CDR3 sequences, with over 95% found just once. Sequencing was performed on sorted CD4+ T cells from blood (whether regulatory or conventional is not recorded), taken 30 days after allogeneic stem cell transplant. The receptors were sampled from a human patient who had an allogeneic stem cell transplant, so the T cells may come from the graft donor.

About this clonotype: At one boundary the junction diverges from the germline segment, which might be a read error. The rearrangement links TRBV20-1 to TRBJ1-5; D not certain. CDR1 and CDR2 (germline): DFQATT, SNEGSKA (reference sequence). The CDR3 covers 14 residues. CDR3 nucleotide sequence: TGCAGTGCTAGAGGTCCCCTCACTACGGAGCAGCAGCACTTT. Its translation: CSARGPLTTEQQHF.

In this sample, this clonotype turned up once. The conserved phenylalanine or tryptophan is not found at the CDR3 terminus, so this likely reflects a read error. The CDR3 spells CASSRLASNNEQFL. The CDR3 DNA reads TGTGCCAGCTCGAGACTAGCGAGCAACAATGAGCAGTTCTTA. The rearrangement joins TRBV7-2 to TRBJ2-1, with 8 positions matching TRBD2. Unmatched junction bases numbered 8, after V lost 8 bases and J lost 5 bases. The CDR3 is made up of 14 amino acids. The V gene's germline CDR1 is SGHTA and CDR2 FQGNSA.

The CDR3 region has the DNA TGCAGTGCCACACCGCCTAGCGGAGATCGAGAGACCCAGTACTTC. Protein product: CSATPPSGDRETQYF. The chain recombines TRBV20-1 with TRBJ2-5, with 7 bases that match TRBD2. CDR3 length: 15 amino acids. Per germline, CDR1 DFQATT and CDR2 SNEGSKA (reference sequence). After removal of 6 bases from V and 4 bases from J, the junction contained 14 bases not matched to a gene.

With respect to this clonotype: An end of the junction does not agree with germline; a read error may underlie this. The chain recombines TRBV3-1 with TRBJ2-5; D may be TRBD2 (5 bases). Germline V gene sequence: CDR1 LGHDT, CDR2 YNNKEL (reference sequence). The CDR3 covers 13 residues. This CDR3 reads CARSWGVQETQYF. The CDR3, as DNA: TGTGCCCGCAGCTGGGGAGTCCAAGAGACCCAGTACTTC.

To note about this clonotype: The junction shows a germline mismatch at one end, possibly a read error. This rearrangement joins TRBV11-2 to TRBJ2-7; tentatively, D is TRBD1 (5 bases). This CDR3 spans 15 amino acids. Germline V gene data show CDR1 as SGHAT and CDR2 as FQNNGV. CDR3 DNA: TGTGCCTGCAGCATCGGCCTAGGGGCTGGCTACGAGCAGTACTTC. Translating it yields CACSIGLGAGYEQYF.

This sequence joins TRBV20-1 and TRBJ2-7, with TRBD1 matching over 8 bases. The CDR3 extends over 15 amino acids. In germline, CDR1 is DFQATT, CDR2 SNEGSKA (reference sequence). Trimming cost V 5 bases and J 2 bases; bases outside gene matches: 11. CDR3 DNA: TGCAGTGCTGGGGTAGGGACAGGTTGGACCTACGAGCAGTACTTC. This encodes CSAGVGTGWTYEQYF.